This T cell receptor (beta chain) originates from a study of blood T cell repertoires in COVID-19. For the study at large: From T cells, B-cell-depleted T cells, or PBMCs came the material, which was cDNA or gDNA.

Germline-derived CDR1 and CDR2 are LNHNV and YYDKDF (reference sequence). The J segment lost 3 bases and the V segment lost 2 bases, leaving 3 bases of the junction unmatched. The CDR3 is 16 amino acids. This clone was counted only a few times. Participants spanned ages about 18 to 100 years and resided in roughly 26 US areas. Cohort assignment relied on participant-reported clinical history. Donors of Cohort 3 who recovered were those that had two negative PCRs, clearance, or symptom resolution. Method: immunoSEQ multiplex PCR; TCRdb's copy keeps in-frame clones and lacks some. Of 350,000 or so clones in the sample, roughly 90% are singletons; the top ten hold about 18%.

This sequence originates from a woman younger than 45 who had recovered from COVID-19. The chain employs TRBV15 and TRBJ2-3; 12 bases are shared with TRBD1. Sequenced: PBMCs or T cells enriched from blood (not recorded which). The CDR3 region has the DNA TGTGCCACCAGCAGATGGGACAGGGGGCTAACAGATACGCAGTATTTT. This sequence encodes CATSRWDRGLTDTQYF.